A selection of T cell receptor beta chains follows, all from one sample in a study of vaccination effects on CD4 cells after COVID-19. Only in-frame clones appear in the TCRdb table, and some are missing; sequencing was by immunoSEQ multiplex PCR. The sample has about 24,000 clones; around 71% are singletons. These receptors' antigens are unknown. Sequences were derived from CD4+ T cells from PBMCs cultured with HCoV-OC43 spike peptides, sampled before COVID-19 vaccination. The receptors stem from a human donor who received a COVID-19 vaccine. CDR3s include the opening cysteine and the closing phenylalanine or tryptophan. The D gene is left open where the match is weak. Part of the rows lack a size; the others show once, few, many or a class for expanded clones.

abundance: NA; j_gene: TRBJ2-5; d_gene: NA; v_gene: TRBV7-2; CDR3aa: CASSLLTGTVMWTQYF; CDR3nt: TGTGCCAGCAGCTTGTTGACCGGGACTGTCATGTGGACCCAGTACTTC
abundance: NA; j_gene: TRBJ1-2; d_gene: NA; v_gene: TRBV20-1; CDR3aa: CSAIPVGYTF; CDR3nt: TGCAGTGCCATTCCCGTTGGCTACACCTTC
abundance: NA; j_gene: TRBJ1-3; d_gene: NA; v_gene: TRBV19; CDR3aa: CASSPLQGSSGNTIYF; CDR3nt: TGTGCCAGTAGTCCTTTACAGGGAAGCTCTGGAAACACCATATATTTT
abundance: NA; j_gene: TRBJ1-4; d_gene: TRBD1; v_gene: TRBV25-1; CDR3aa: CASSESGTVNEKLFF; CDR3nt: TGTGCCAGCAGTGAATCCGGGACAGTAAATGAAAAACTGTTTTTT
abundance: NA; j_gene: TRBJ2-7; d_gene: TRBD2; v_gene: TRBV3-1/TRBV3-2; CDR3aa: CASSSGLAGVEQYF; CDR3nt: TGTGCCAGCAGCAGCGGACTAGCGGGGGTCGAGCAGTACTTC
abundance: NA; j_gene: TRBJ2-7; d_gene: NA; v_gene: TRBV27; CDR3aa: CASTNYGEQYF; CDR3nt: TGTGCCAGCACAAATTACGGCGAGCAGTACTTC
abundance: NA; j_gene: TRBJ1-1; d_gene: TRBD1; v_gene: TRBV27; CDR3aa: CASSVAGGPNTEAFF; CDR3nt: TGTGCCAGCAGTGTCGCAGGGGGCCCGAACACTGAAGCTTTCTTT
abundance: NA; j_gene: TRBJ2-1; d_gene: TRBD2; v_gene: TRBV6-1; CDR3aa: CASSELAGAYNEQFF; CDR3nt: TGTGCCAGCAGTGAACTAGCGGGGGCCTACAATGAGCAGTTCTTC
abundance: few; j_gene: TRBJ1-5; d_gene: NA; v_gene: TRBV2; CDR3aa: CASSRDYPGQPQHF; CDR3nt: TGTGCCAGCAGCCGGGACTATCCGGGGCAGCCCCAGCATTTT
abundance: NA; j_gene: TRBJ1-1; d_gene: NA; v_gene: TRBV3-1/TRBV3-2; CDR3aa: CASSQDGRGTEAFF; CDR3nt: TGTGCCAGCAGCCAAGATGGCAGGGGCACTGAAGCTTTCTTT
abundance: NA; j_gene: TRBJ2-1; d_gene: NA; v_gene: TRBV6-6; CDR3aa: CASSSGSRYNEQFF; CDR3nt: TGTGCCAGCAGTTCAGGATCCAGATACAATGAGCAGTTCTTC
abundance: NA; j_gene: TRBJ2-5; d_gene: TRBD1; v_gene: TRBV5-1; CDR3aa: CASSLDGQGRETQYF; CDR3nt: TGCGCCAGCAGCTTGGATGGACAGGGGCGCGAGACCCAGTACTTC
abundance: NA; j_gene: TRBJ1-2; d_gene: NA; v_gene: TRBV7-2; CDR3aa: CASSFLDSPYGYTF; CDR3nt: TGTGCCAGCAGCTTCCTAGACAGCCCTTATGGCTACACCTTC
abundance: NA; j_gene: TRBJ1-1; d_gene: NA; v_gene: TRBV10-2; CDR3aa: CASSEGTANTEAFF; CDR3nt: TGCGCCAGCAGTGAGGGGACGGCGAACACTGAAGCTTTCTTT
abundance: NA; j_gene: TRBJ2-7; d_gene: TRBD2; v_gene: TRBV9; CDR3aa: CASSAQPGLAGHEQYF; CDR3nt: TGTGCCAGCAGCGCACAACCGGGACTAGCGGGCCACGAGCAGTACTTC
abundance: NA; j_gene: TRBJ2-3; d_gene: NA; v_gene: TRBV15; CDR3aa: CATSRDTDTQYF; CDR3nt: TGTGCCACCAGCAGGGACACAGATACGCAGTATTTT
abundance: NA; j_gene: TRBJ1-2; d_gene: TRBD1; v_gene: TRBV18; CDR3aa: CASSPPPDRARGYTF; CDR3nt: TGTGCCAGCTCACCACCTCCGGACAGGGCTCGAGGCTACACCTTC
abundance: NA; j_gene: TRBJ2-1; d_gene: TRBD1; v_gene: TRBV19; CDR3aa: CASTRTGGMYEQFF; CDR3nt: TGTGCCAGTACCAGGACAGGGGGCATGTATGAGCAGTTCTTC
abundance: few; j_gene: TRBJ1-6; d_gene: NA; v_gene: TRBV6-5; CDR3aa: CASRSRAFNSPLHF; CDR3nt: TGTGCCAGCAGGAGCCGGGCCTTTAATTCACCCCTCCACTTT
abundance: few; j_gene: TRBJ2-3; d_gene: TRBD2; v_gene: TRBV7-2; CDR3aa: CASSSRGGFTDTQYF; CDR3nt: TGTGCCAGCAGCTCGCGGGGGGGTTTCACAGATACGCAGTATTTT
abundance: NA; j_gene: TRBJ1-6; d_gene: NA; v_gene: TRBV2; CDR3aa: CASSGRQSRGGSPLHF; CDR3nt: TGTGCCAGCAGTGGCCGACAGTCTAGGGGAGGTTCACCCCTCCACTTT
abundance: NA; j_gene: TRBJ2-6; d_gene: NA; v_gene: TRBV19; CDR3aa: CASSIPGANVLTF; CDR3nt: TGTGCCAGTAGTATACCAGGGGCCAACGTCCTGACTTTC
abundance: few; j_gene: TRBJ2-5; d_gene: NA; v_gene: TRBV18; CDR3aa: CASSPASETQYF; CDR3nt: TGTGCCAGCTCACCAGCCTCAGAGACCCAGTACTTC
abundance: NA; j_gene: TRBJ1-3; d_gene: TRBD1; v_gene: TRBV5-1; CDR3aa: CASSLTGGDLPPSNTIYF; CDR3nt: TGCGCCAGCAGCTTGACAGGGGGCGATCTCCCCCCCTCAAACACCATATATTTT
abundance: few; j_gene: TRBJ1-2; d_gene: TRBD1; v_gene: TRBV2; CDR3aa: CASNRGFSDGYTF; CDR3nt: TGTGCCAGCAACAGGGGTTTTTCGGATGGCTACACCTTC
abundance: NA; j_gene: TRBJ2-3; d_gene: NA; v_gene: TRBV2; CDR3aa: CASSERDTQYF; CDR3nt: TGTGCCAGCAGTGAGCGAGATACGCAGTATTTT
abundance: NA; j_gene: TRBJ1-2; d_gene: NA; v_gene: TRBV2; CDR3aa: CASSERQMIYGYTF; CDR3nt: TGTGCCAGCAGTGAGAGACAGATGATCTATGGCTACACCTTC
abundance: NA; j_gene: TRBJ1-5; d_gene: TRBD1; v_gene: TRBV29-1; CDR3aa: CSAAGTGRQPQHF; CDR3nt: TGCAGCGCTGCCGGGACAGGGCGACAGCCCCAGCATTTT
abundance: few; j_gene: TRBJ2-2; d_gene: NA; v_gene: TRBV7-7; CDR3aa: CASSLGIVTGELFF; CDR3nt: TGTGCCAGCAGCTTAGGCATAGTCACCGGGGAGCTGTTTTTT
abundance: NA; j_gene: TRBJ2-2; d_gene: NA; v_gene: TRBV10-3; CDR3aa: CAISDGSPNTGELFF; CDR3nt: TGTGCCATCAGTGATGGCAGCCCCAACACCGGGGAGCTGTTTTTT
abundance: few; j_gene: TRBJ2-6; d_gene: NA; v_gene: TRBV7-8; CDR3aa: CASSLRETGANVLTF; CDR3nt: TGTGCCAGCAGCTTACGGGAAACTGGGGCCAACGTCCTGACTTTC
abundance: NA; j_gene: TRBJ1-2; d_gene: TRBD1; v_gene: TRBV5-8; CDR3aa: CASSGGDRDSYGYTF; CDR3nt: TGTGCCAGCAGCGGGGGAGACCGGGACAGTTATGGCTACACCTTC
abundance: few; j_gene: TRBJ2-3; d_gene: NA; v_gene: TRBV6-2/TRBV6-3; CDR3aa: CASSYPLRTDTQYF; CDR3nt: TGTGCCAGCAGTTACCCCCTCAGGACAGATACGCAGTATTTT
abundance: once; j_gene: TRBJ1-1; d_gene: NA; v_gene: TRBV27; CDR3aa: CASSLQGNTEAFF; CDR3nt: TGTGCCAGCAGTTTACAGGGAAACACTGAAGCTTTCTTT
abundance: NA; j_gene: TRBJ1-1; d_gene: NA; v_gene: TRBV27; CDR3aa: CASSRTGNTEAFF; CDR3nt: TGTGCCAGCAGCCGGACGGGGAACACTGAAGCTTTCTTT
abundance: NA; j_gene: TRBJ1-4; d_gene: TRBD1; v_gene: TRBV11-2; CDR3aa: CASSLVTGVGGKLFF; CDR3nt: TGTGCCAGCAGCTTAGTTACAGGGGTTGGAGGAAAACTGTTTTTT
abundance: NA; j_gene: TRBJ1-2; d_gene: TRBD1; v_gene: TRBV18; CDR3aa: CASSPSTGLGSGYGYTF; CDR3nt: TGTGCCAGCTCACCATCGACAGGGCTTGGTTCTGGATATGGCTACACCTTC
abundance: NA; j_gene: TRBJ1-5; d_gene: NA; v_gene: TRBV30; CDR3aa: CAWSEGLNQPQHF; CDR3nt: TGTGCCTGGAGTGAAGGACTCAATCAGCCCCAGCATTTT
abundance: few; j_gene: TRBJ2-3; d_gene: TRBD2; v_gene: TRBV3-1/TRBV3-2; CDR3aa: CASSQVAGVTDTQYF; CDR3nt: TGTGCCAGCAGCCAGGTAGCGGGGGTCACAGATACGCAGTATTTT
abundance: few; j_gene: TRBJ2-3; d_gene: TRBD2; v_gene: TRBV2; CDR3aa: CASSGRSGSTDTQYF; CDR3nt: TGTGCCAGCAGTGGCCGTAGCGGGAGTACAGATACGCAGTATTTT
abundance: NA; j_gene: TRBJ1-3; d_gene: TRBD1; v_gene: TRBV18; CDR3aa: CASSPTGGGTGNTIYF; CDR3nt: TGTGCCAGCTCACCGACAGGGGGCGGAACTGGAAACACCATATATTTT
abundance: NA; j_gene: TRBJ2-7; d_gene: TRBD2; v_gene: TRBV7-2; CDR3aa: CASSSDSGRALPKQYF; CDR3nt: TGTGCCAGCAGCTCAGATAGCGGGAGGGCCTTGCCTAAGCAGTACTTC
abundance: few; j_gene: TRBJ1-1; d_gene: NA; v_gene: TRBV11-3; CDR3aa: CASSSTSGKTEAFF; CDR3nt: TGTGCCAGCAGCTCAACCTCGGGAAAAACTGAAGCTTTCTTT
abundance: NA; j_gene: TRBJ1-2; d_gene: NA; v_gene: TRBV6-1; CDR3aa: CASSEAGKVARGYTF; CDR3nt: TGTGCCAGCAGTGAAGCGGGGAAGGTCGCGAGGGGCTACACCTTC